This T cell receptor beta chain is drawn from a study of T cell repertoires in cytomegalovirus infection. In the study overall: Use of recently identified HLA-C-restricted and well-studied HLA-B-restricted CMV epitopes was part of the study. Through public TCR beta signatures, both CMV infection and matching HLA type were indicated. Whole-study results and caveats: Dominating the ex vivo response were HLA-C-restricted CMV-specific TCR beta clonotypes. Cumulated frequencies of public TCR beta families served to identify carriers of CMV plus the relevant HLA.

The CDR3 totals 14 residues. Trimming pared 5 bases from V and 14 bases from J, leaving 21 bases between. Per germline, CDR1 SEHNR and CDR2 FQNEAQ (reference sequence). TCRdb itself ran the reads through MiXCR, one entry per CDR3 protein. The profile shows 100,000 or so distinct CDR3 sequences, over 25% of them singletons. For this clonotype: The antigen remains undetermined.

This chain joins TRBV7-9 and TRBJ1-4, with D perhaps TRBD1 (5 bases). The material sequenced was CD8+ T cells from cultured PBMCs, taken from culture after CMV antigen stimulation. This clonotype was obtained from a human donor in good health (CMV status not recorded). Some clones in this sample may be carry-over from other donors' samples. The CDR3: CASSTQGSFVGLFF. The CDR3, as DNA: TGTGCCAGCAGCACCCAGGGCTCCTTTGTCGGGCTGTTTTTT.